This TCR beta chain was sequenced during a study of cytomegalovirus exposure and HLA in healthy donors. In the study overall: Among the 300 to 400 donors who were genotyped, about 80% fell in the genetic ancestry cluster that is associated with self-reported Caucasian donors.

Overall study results and limits: Data from an earlier analysis indicated that most TCR beta V segments were productive either about 90% or about 30% of the time. Upon later analysis, TCR association rates were observed to vary by HLA locus, being highest for DRB1 and lowest for HLA-C.

Germline lookup yields CDR1 SGHRS and CDR2 YFSETQ. The CDR3 runs to 14 residues. Trimming took off 0 bases at V and 7 bases at J, with 11 bases between the two ends. The PCR ran on 60 Vbeta and 13 Jbeta primers. Here immunoSEQ multiplex PCR was the method, and the copy in TCRdb shows in-frame clones only, minus some. The sample gives 100,000 to 150,000 clones, 80% of which show up once; roughly 5.5% is in the top ten. Of note for this clone: Its antigen is still unknown.

Specimen: PBMCs. This TCR was recovered from a man aged 25-45 years in good health and CMV-seronegative. This chain links TRBV5-1 with TRBJ1-5; D perhaps matches TRBD1 (6 bases). The CDR3: CASSLVSGEQPQHF. Here the CDR3 DNA reads TGCGCCAGCAGCTTGGTTTCAGGGGAACAGCCCCAGCATTTT.